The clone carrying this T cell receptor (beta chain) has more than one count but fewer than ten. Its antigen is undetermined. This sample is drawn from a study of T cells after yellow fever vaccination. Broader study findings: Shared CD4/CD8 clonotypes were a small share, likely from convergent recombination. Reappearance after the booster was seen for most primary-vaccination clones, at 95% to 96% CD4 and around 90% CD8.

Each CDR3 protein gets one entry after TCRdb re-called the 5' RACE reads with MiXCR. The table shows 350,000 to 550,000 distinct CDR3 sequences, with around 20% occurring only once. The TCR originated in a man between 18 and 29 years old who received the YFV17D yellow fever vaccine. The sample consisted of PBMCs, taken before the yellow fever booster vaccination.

The CDR3 here is CASSPLSIGTTNTEAFF. Here the CDR3 DNA reads TGTGCCAGCAGCCCCCTTTCTATTGGGACAACGAACACTGAAGCTTTCTTT. The chain carries TRBV7-2 and TRBJ1-1, with a tentative D call TRBD1 (6 bases). The CDR3 runs to 17 residues. The V end lost 5 bases, the J end lost 1 base, and 20 bases lay between the germline ends. Germline loops: CDR1 SGHTA, CDR2 FQGNSA.